This TCR beta chain was sequenced in a study of blood T cell repertoires in COVID-19. Study at large: The United States, Italy and Spain were the sources of the acute and convalescent COVID-19 samples.

The method was immunoSEQ multiplex PCR; TCRdb's version includes in-frame clones alone and lacks a portion of them. Altogether around 130,000 clones are present, 86% being singletons, with the ten largest covering about 2.3%. The study drew participants aged about 18 to 89 years from 20 to 30 US areas. The length of the CDR3 is 14 residues. Trimming took off 3 bases at V and 4 bases at J, with 10 bases between the two ends. This clone was recorded only once. The TCR comes from a woman aged 50 to 60 who had recovered from COVID-19. The sequenced material came from PBMCs or T cells enriched from blood (not recorded which). The chain combines TRBV23-1 with TRBJ1-3; D might be TRBD1 (6 bases). TRBV23-1 is filed as an ORF, its function uncertain. Here the CDR3 DNA reads TGCGCCAGCAGTCAGTCGGACAGCGGAAACACCATATATTTT. This encodes CASSQSDSGNTIYF.